This TCR beta chain was recovered during a study of identical twins (dated by TCRdb to 2016 to 2017). Concerning the study at large: TCR alpha and beta repertoires from monozygotic twins, unrelated adults of various ages and cord blood were deep-sequenced to test whether fetal clonotypes persist. To rule out contamination, replicate twin experiments were performed at different times with different library preparation protocols. Study-wide findings and limitations: Recombination models systematically underestimated out-of-frame TCR alpha sharing in monozygotic twins but agreed with sharing between unrelated individuals. Because the same donors could not be followed over many years, conclusions were based on cross-sectional statistical analysis. Invariant T cells such as MAIT and iNKT could partly confound zero-insertion analyses, though diverse VJ usage argued against this for most clonotypes. The excess sharing between twins in beta out-of-frame sequences was weaker because fewer shared sequences reduced the signal-to-noise ratio. Compared with coincidental sharing between unrelated individuals, an excess of low generation-probability sequences was observed among out-of-frame TCR alpha sequences shared between twins. Fewer insertions were carried by abundant cord blood beta clonotypes, a similar but weaker trend appeared in young adult naive repertoires, and no such trend appeared in memory repertoires.

All donors were healthy Caucasians. The twin cohort consisted of three pairs of female monozygotic twins, all aged roughly 18 to 29 years. The RNA used for TCR libraries was isolated from peripheral blood mononuclear cells. At least ten counts were recorded for this clonotype. There is no known antigen for this receptor. No much larger clone is present one base from it, and per-base qualities are unavailable. The library was obtained by 5' RACE. Sequenced using an Illumina HiSeq 2000. A universal primer binding site was introduced by template switching, and a unique molecular identifier was present in the final cDNA, enabling accurate counting of TCR cDNA molecules. Specific primers in the conserved constant-segment region were used to synthesize first-strand cDNA for the TCR alpha and beta chains. To control for contamination, every cDNA library was double barcoded, receiving both a SMART-Mk sample barcode and Illumina barcodes. TruSeq adapter sequences, together with Illumina sample barcodes, were added in two successive PCR steps. The Illumina HiSeq platform was used with custom primers to sequence TCR alpha and beta cDNA libraries. Turning to the authors' computational methods: Raw reads were processed with MiGEC to extract unique molecular identifiers, and MiXCR was used to determine CDR3 positions. Recombination models were inferred per individual with the repgenHMM and IGoR tools using an EM algorithm. The tcR package in R was used for shared clonotype analysis, with sharing normalized by the product of cloneset sizes. Out-of-frame nonproductive sequences were analyzed to study raw recombination free of thymic and clonal selection effects. TCRdb took the public reads, trimmed them with fastp at Q25, ran MiXCR for clone calling and kept in-frame beta chains. All rows with the same CDR3 protein become a single entry with the most common DNA and genes. The V and J calls and clone size come from TCRdb's table, not from the authors' own analysis. Here the sample has a few hundred thousand distinct CDR3 sequences; over 8.5% occur a single time. The ten top clones hold around 3.1% of the sample.

The germline V gene encodes CDR1 DFQATT and CDR2 SNEGSKA (reference sequence). The CDR3 runs 14 amino acids, cysteine and phenylalanine included. The sequence is cut down to CDR3 DNA, 42 bases in frame from base 1. Trimming costs V 2 bases and J 5 bases, and their ends lie 13 bases apart. This same sample was also part of a study on yellow fever vaccine responses in identical twins. As that second study puts it: The T cell response to vaccination in identical twins was reported by the authors to appear partly convergent and partly personalized. Focusing on identical twins, the study followed the T cell clones that responded to the vaccine, and did so with precision.

The chain joins TRBV20-1 to TRBJ2-4; TRBD1 could be the D gene, as 6 bases match. This TCR was sampled from a woman aged 18 to 35 in good health. Sequencing was performed on PBMCs. The CDR3 region has the sequence CSARRYRVENIQYF. DNA sequence: TGCAGTGCTAGAAGGTACAGGGTGGAAAACATTCAGTACTTC.